The 23 T cell receptor beta chains listed next were all sequenced from one sample in a study of a mutant IDH1 vaccine in newly diagnosed glioma. These receptors have no identified antigens. TCRdb's table, derived via immunoSEQ multiplex PCR, lists solely in-frame clones and lacks some. Of roughly 120,000 clones listed, about 80% were seen once; the top ten hold 5.5%. Time point of the sample: week 11, during vaccination. Every single dose of the vaccine, 300 ug of mutant IDH1 20-mer peptide, came with topical imiquimod. The starting material was PBMCs, obtained from a glioma patient whose treatment included an IDH1 peptide vaccine. These receptors were taken from a man aged 35-49 years with glioma.

The chain links TRBV5-5 to TRBJ2-2, with 7 bases aligning to TRBD2. Per the germline V gene, CDR1 is SGHKS and CDR2 is YYEKEE (reference sequence). V lost 4 bases to trimming and J lost 4 bases; unmatched junction nucleotides: 10. The CDR3 totals 16 residues. CDR3 amino acids: CASSLLAGWTTGELFF. Here the CDR3 DNA reads TGTGCCAGCAGCCTGTTAGCGGGTTGGACCACCGGGGAGCTGTTTTTT. The variable domain in full, with the rest retrieved from reference TRBV5-5 and TRBJ2-2, is DAGVTQSPTHLIKTRGQQVTLRCSPISGHKSVSWYQQVLGQGPQFIFQYYEKEERGRGNFPDRFSARQFPNYSSELNVNALLLGDSALYLCASSLLAGWTTGELFFGEGSRLTVL.

The rearrangement links TRBV19 to TRBJ2-1, with D perhaps given as TRBD1 or TRBD2 (5 bases each). Trimming removed 9 bases from V and 5 bases from J, with 14 bases in between. The CDR3 loop spans 13 amino acids. Germline V gene sequence: CDR1 LNHDA, CDR2 SQIVND (reference sequence). CDR3 protein: CASLGEFNNEQFF. The CDR3, as DNA: TGTGCCAGCTTGGGGGAGTTTAACAATGAGCAGTTCTTC.

J is TRBJ1-1 and V is TRBV28, with unresolved D. The CDR3 covers 11 residues. The V end lost 7 bases, the J end lost 6 bases, and 9 bases lay between the germline ends. Germline values: CDR1 MDHEN, CDR2 SYDVKM. The CDR3 DNA sequence: TGTGCCAGCACAACTCTAGCTGAAGCTTTCTTT. Its translation: CASTTLAEAFF.

This clone was seen a single time. The chain has TRBV7-2 and TRBJ1-1; 7 bases agree with TRBD1. The trim removed 5 bases at V and 3 bases at J, leaving 9 bases unmatched. CDR3 length equals 15 residues. CDR1 is SGHTA, CDR2 FQGNSA, per germline. CDR3 sequence: CASSPHRGGDTEAFF. The CDR3 nucleotides read TGTGCCAGCAGCCCGCACAGGGGTGGAGACACTGAAGCTTTCTTT.

This clone showed up many times. V usage is TRBV10-3 and J usage is TRBJ1-1; the D gene is possibly TRBD1 (6 bases). The CDR3 contains 16 residues. Germline-derived CDR1 and CDR2 are ENHRY and SYGVKD. The V gene lost 11 bases and the J gene lost 6 bases, with 28 bases spanning the gap. The chain's CDR3 is CAASTGTFTSGSEAFF. The CDR3 DNA reads as TGTGCCGCCAGTACCGGGACATTCACATCGGGCTCTGAAGCTTTCTTT.

The rearrangement uses TRBV13 and TRBJ2-3; TRBD2 matches 14 bases. Germline CDR1 reads PRHDT; CDR2 reads FYEKMQ (reference sequence). The CDR3 spans 16 residues. V lost 4 bases and J lost 8; bases outside the gene matches: 8. In DNA, the CDR3 is TGTGCCAGCAGCTCGGAGGGACTAGCGGGGGAGGGTACGCAGTATTTT. Translated, it gives CASSSEGLAGEGTQYF.

J is TRBJ1-5 and V is TRBV10-2; TRBD1 matches at 8 bases. Trimming took 8 bases from V and 1 from J; bases not matched to a gene: 1. The CDR3 covers 13 residues. Per germline, CDR1 WSHSY and CDR2 SAAADI. DNA for the CDR3: TGCGCCAGCCAGGGGGCGAGCAATCAGCCCCAGCATTTT. It encodes CASQGASNQPQHF.

As concerns this clone: A read error may account for a junction end that differs from germline. The chain carries TRBV4-3 and TRBJ1-1, with 9 nucleotides matching TRBD1. The CDR3 totals 16 residues. Per the germline V gene, CDR1 is LGHNA and CDR2 is YSLEER. The CDR3 spells CASSRDRVAWNTEAFF. The CDR3 DNA reads TGCGCCAGTAGCCGGGACAGGGTAGCATGGAACACTGAAGCTTTCTTT.

The chain carries TRBV11-2 and TRBJ2-7; D uncertain. Germline assignment: CDR1 SGHAT and CDR2 FQNNGV. Trimming took 3 bases from V and 5 from J, leaving 14 bases between them. This CDR3 spans 14 amino acids. The CDR3 region is CASSLWSGSNEQYF. CDR3 DNA sequence: TGTGCCAGCAGCTTGTGGTCCGGCTCGAACGAGCAGTACTTC.

This clone came up once. The chain carries TRBV21-1 and TRBJ2-7; TRBD2 reflects the table's D call only, with no check against the DNA. TRBV21-1 is flagged as a pseudogene. The CDR3 consists of 14 residues. As DNA, the CDR3 is TGTGCCAGCAGCAAACCCAACGTACTTAACGAGCAGTACTTC. This gives the protein CASSKPNVLNEQYF.

This chain connects TRBV30 to TRBJ1-2; D is possibly TRBD1 (6 bases). CDR1 is GTSNPN and CDR2 is SVGIG in the germline V gene (reference sequence). The CDR3 has 14 residues. Deletions cut 5 bases from V and 2 bases from J, with 15 bases between. Here the CDR3 reads CAWYLGGANYGYTF. The CDR3 nucleotides are TGTGCCTGGTACCTAGGGGGTGCAAACTATGGCTACACCTTC.

This rearrangement joins TRBV19 to TRBJ2-3; D might be TRBD1 or TRBD2, each matching 5 bases. Germline V gene sequence: CDR1 LNHDA, CDR2 SQIVND (reference sequence). The CDR3 runs to 18 residues. The V end was cut by 1 base, the J end by 1 base, with 18 bases between. The CDR3 is CASSIGVWGNRRTDTQYF. The CDR3 region has the DNA TGTGCCAGTAGTATAGGAGTTTGGGGGAATCGGCGCACAGATACGCAGTATTTT.

The chain has TRBV29-1 and TRBJ2-1; maybe TRBD1 (5 bases). Between the trimmed V and J ends, which lost 0 bases and 4 bases, there was a span of 10 bases. Germline V CDR1 and CDR2: SQVTM, ANQGSEA. This CDR3 spans 14 amino acids. The CDR3 nucleotides read TGCAGCGTTGAAGATCATCAGGGTTACAATGAGCAGTTCTTC. Amino acids: CSVEDHQGYNEQFF.

The V call is TRBV19, the J call TRBJ2-2; 9 bases are shared with TRBD1. The CDR3 sequence is 16 residues long. The germline CDR1 and CDR2 sequences are LNHDA and SQIVND (reference sequence). Trimming removed 5 bases from V and 0 bases from J; junction bases left unmatched: 4. The DNA of the CDR3 is TGTGCCAGTAGTCCACGGACAGGGGCGAACACCGGGGAGCTGTTTTTT. Its translation: CASSPRTGANTGELFF.

This clone appeared once. The rearrangement joins TRBV5-1 to TRBJ2-2; 10 bases are shared with TRBD2. V shed 2 bases and J 1 base; nucleotides not matched to a gene: 5. The CDR3 extends over 17 amino acids. The germline V gene encodes CDR1 SGHRS and CDR2 YFSETQ. The CDR3 DNA is TGCGCCAGCAGCTTCCCCTTAGCGGGAGGGAACACCGGGGAGCTGTTTTTT. It translates to CASSFPLAGGNTGELFF.

Only one count was recorded for this clone. The rearrangement uses TRBV30 and TRBJ2-5, with D possibly being TRBD2 (5 bases). The J call is in doubt because the DNA end fits TRBJ2-7 better. This CDR3 comprises 14 residues. Germline-derived CDR1 and CDR2 are GTSNPN and SVGIG (reference sequence). Here the CDR3 DNA reads TGTGCCTGGAGTGTTGCGTCCACCGGGGACGAGCAGTACTTC. This encodes CAWSVASTGDEQYF.

DNA of the CDR3: TGTGCCAGTAGTAGACTAGCGGTAACAGATACGCAGTATTTT. This codes for CASSRLAVTDTQYF. The rearrangement uses TRBV19 and TRBJ2-3; the match to TRBD2 covers 9 bases. CDR1 and CDR2 (germline): LNHDA, SQIVND (reference sequence). V was pared by 4 bases and J by 3 bases, with 2 bases of the junction left unmatched. The CDR3 runs 14 residues.

This clone has a single count. The chain joins TRBV4-3 to TRBJ1-4; D is ambiguous. Germline V lookup: CDR1 LGHNA, CDR2 YSLEER. V lost 0 bases to trimming and J lost 0 bases, with 11 bases between them. The length of the CDR3 is 17 residues. CDR3 residues: CASSQEARPATNEKLFF. CDR3 DNA: TGCGCCAGCAGCCAAGAGGCTCGGCCTGCAACTAATGAAAAACTGTTTTTT.

The genes are TRBV19 and TRBJ2-7; D is ambiguous. V lost 1 base, J lost 1 base, and 11 bases lay in between. Looked up from germline, CDR1 is LNHDA and CDR2 is SQIVND (reference sequence). This CDR3 has 15 amino acids. The CDR3 loop reads CASSIGAVGSYEQYF. CDR3 bases: TGTGCCAGTAGTATAGGAGCAGTGGGATCCTACGAGCAGTACTTC.

The chain has TRBV19 and TRBJ1-1; perhaps TRBD1 as D (6 bases). This CDR3 spans 14 amino acids. Germline lookup yields CDR1 LNHDA and CDR2 SQIVND (reference sequence). V dropped 5 bases and J dropped 6 bases, with 16 bases sitting between them. CDR3 protein: CASSGLEGVSEAFF. The CDR3 region has the DNA TGTGCCAGTAGTGGACTAGAGGGGGTCTCTGAAGCTTTCTTT.

The genes are TRBV5-5 and TRBJ1-1, with TRBD1 as a possible D gene (6 bases). Trimming removed 4 bases at V and 1 base at J, with 17 bases between. Per the germline V gene, CDR1 is SGHKS and CDR2 is YYEKEE (reference sequence). The CDR3 runs 16 residues. The CDR3 is CASSPSSGARNTEAFF. The CDR3 DNA is TGTGCCAGCAGCCCGTCTTCGGGGGCGAGGAACACTGAAGCTTTCTTT.

This clone appeared once. The chain joins TRBV11-2 to TRBJ2-6; D is possibly TRBD1 (6 bases). The CDR3 runs to 13 residues. Germline V gene sequence: CDR1 SGHAT, CDR2 FQNNGV. V lost 7 bases and J 2 bases, leaving 6 bases between the germline ends. The CDR3 sequence is CASTGAGANVLTF. DNA for the CDR3: TGTGCCAGCACAGGGGCTGGGGCCAACGTCCTGACTTTC.

This chain uses TRBV4-2 with TRBJ2-6; TRBD1 matches at 8 bases. CDR1 LGHNA and CDR2 YNFKEQ come from the germline V gene. CDR3 length equals 19 residues. V trimming: 3 bases; J trimming: 0 bases; junction bases outside the gene matches: 10. The CDR3 DNA follows: TGTGCCAGCAGCCAGGCCTTGGGGACAGGCAGCTCTGGGGCCAACGTCCTGACTTTC. This translates into CASSQALGTGSSGANVLTF.